The 15 T cell receptor beta chains in this list originate from one sample, sequenced in a study of T cells in Graves' hyperthyroidism and ophthalmopathy. The investigators amplified TCR beta CDR3 regions from RNA transcripts. HTBI primers were used for first-round RT-PCR of the TCR CDR3. TCRdb re-called the multiplex PCR reads through MiXCR, storing one row per CDR3 protein. Of some 550,000 distinct CDR3 sequences in the sample, approximately 15% were seen once. The sample consisted of blood. Source of these receptors: a woman aged 40 to 55 with Graves' ophthalmopathy.

The chain uses TRBV7-2 and TRBJ2-1, with 8 bases aligning to TRBD1. Per the germline V gene, CDR1 is SGHTA and CDR2 is FQGNSA. The CDR3 runs 14 residues. With 5 bases clipped from V and 11 bases from J, the junction kept 11 bases outside the gene matches. CDR3 region: CASSQGQGPLKQFF. Written as DNA, the CDR3 is TGTGCCAGCAGCCAAGGACAGGGTCCATTGAAGCAGTTCTTC.

This clonotype was seen at least ten times. The chain is built from TRBV3-1 and TRBJ2-1; tentatively, D is TRBD2 (6 bases). The V gene lost 4 bases and the J gene lost 13 bases, with 17 bases spanning the gap. Germline V gives CDR1 LGHDT, CDR2 YNNKEL (reference sequence). The CDR3 is 13 residues long. CDR3 sequence: CASSLPRDSAQFF. The CDR3 bases are TGTGCCAGCAGCCTACCCCGGGACTCTGCTCAGTTCTTC.

A word on this clonotype: One end of the junction does not line up with germline, which may come from a read error. V gene TRBV19 combines with J gene TRBJ1-5; no clear D. CDR3 length: 15 amino acids. Germline V CDR1 and CDR2: LNHDA, SQIVND (reference sequence). The CDR3 DNA reads as TGTGCCAGTAGTATGGATTGGAGTCCCAATCAGCCCCTGCACTTT. It specifies CASSMDWSPNQPLHF.

This clonotype was recorded only once. The chain couples TRBV7-9 to TRBJ2-7; D gene unclear. Germline V gene lookup returns CDR1 SEHNR and CDR2 FQNEAQ (reference sequence). V was cut by 6 bases and J by 0 bases, with 15 bases left in between. The CDR3 length is 15 residues. In nucleotides, the CDR3 is TGTGCCAGCAGTCAAGTGGTCGGCGGCTCCTACGAGCAGTACTTC. Translating it yields CASSQVVGGSYEQYF. The whole variable domain, filled in from reference TRBV7-9 and TRBJ2-7, reads DTGVSQNPRHKITKRGQNVTFRCDPISEHNRLYWYRQTLGQGPEFLTYFQNEAQLEKSRLLSDRFSAERPKGSFSTLEIQRTEQGDSAMYLCASSQVVGGSYEQYFGPGTRLTVT.

This clonotype was detected many times. The chain joins TRBV3-1 to TRBJ1-1; a weak D match, TRBD1 (6 bases). Germline CDR1 and CDR2: LGHDT and YNNKEL (reference sequence). The CDR3 runs 12 residues. V lost 7 bases to trimming and J lost 2 bases, with 8 bases between them. As DNA, the CDR3 is TGTGCCAGCACAGGGGATAACACTGAAGCTTTCTTT. It specifies CASTGDNTEAFF.

This clonotype was observed a handful of times. V gene TRBV20-1 combines with J gene TRBJ1-1; 10 nucleotides agree with TRBD1. Germline V lookup: CDR1 DFQATT, CDR2 SNEGSKA (reference sequence). The ends lost 6 bases at V and 0 bases at J; junction bases unmatched: 7. The CDR3 spans 15 residues. DNA for the CDR3: TGCAGTGCGGGACGACAGGGGGCGTTGAACACTGAAGCTTTCTTT. The encoded protein is CSAGRQGALNTEAFF.

This clonotype was seen many times. J is TRBJ2-1 and V is TRBV10-2; the D gene is possibly TRBD2 (6 bases). The CDR3 runs 13 residues. Per the germline V gene, CDR1 is WSHSY and CDR2 is SAAADI. V was cut by 10 bases and J by 4 bases, with 14 bases left in between. DNA for the CDR3: TGCGCCATCAGGAGGGGAGAGTACAATGAGCAGTTCTTC. It translates to CAIRRGEYNEQFF.

This clonotype appeared many times. The CDR3 here is CASSPQGRVYEKLFF. CDR3 nucleotides: TGTGCCAGCTCACCCCAGGGAAGGGTTTATGAAAAACTGTTTTTT. The chain links TRBV18 to TRBJ1-4; a weak D match, TRBD1 (5 bases). The CDR3 extends over 15 amino acids. V gave up 3 bases and J gave up 6 bases, with 14 bases separating them. CDR1 and CDR2 from the germline V gene are KGHSH and LQKENI.

This clonotype was observed a few times. This CDR3 reads CASSPGTGAYIPTTNEKLFF. The CDR3 bases are TGCGCCAGCAGCCCGGGGACAGGGGCTTATATCCCTACAACTAATGAAAAACTGTTTTTT. The rearrangement uses TRBV5-1 and TRBJ1-4; 10 bases agree with TRBD1. This CDR3 has 20 residues. The germline gives CDR1 SGHRS, CDR2 YFSETQ. The trim removed 4 bases at V and 0 bases at J, leaving 15 bases unmatched.

This clonotype was found a few times. The rearrangement uses TRBV15 and TRBJ2-5, with D hard to call. Trimming shortened V by 6 bases and J by 9 bases, and 17 bases separated the two germline ends. Per the germline V gene, CDR1 is LNHNV and CDR2 is YYDKDF (reference sequence). The CDR3 length is 13 residues. In DNA form, the CDR3 reads TGTGCCACCAGTACCTACACCGTCACATCCCAGTACTTC. Its translation is CATSTYTVTSQYF.

This clonotype was observed many times. CDR3 sequence: CASSYSTSGSEETQYF. CDR3 bases: TGTGCCAGCAGTTACTCGACGAGCGGATCCGAAGAGACCCAGTACTTC. This chain joins TRBV6-5 and TRBJ2-5, with TRBD2 as a possible D gene (5 bases). The V gene lost 0 bases and the J gene lost 3 bases, with 14 bases spanning the gap. CDR1 and CDR2 (germline): MNHEY, SVGAGI. CDR3 size: 16 residues.

The chain employs TRBV3-1 and TRBJ1-6; D is perhaps TRBD1 (6 bases). CDR1 is LGHDT, CDR2 YNNKEL, per germline (reference sequence). Trimming took off 0 bases at V and 6 bases at J, with 15 bases between the two ends. The CDR3 is made up of 17 amino acids. The CDR3 DNA reads as TGTGCCAGCAGCCAAGAGCCTCCAGGGGTTTCTAATTCACCCCTCCACTTT. Its protein is CASSQEPPGVSNSPLHF. The full variable domain, rest sourced from reference TRBV3-1 and TRBJ1-6, is DTAVSQTPKYLVTQMGNDKSIKCEQNLGHDTMYWYKQDSKKFLKIMFSYNNKELIINETVPNRFSPKSPDKAHLNLHINSLELGDSAVYFCASSQEPPGVSNSPLHFGNGTRLTVT.

The rearrangement uses TRBV28 and TRBJ1-1, with 11 bases that match TRBD1. This CDR3 contains 13 residues. CDR1 is MDHEN, CDR2 SYDVKM, per germline. Trimming took 5 bases from V and 7 from J; bases not matched to a gene: 3. The CDR3, as DNA: TGTGCCAGCAGTAAGGGACAGGGGGATGAAGCTTTCTTT. Its protein is CASSKGQGDEAFF. The full variable domain, its missing parts supplied by reference TRBV28 and TRBJ1-1, is DVKVTQSSRYLVKRTGEKVFLECVQDMDHENMFWYRQDPGLGLRLIYFSYDVKMKEKGDIPEGYSVSREKKERFSLILESASTNQTSMYLCASSKGQGDEAFFGQGTRLTVV.

Ten or more counts support this clonotype. The rearrangement links TRBV7-8 to TRBJ2-3; no definite D call. Germline V gene lookup returns CDR1 SGHVS and CDR2 FQNEAQ. The CDR3 is 15 amino acids. Trimming removed 5 bases from V and 2 bases from J, with 14 bases in between. The CDR3 loop reads CASSPDWSITDTQYF. In DNA, the CDR3 is TGTGCCAGCAGCCCAGACTGGAGCATCACAGATACGCAGTATTTT.

The chain joins TRBV6-1 to TRBJ2-6; D gene uncertain. The CDR3 has 17 residues. Germline CDR1 MNHNS, CDR2 SASEGT. Trimming left V 7 bases short and J 0 bases short, with 16 bases between. This chain's CDR3 is CASTDQSGDSGANVLTF. The CDR3 DNA reads as TGTGCCAGCACCGATCAATCCGGCGACTCTGGGGCCAACGTCCTGACTTTC.